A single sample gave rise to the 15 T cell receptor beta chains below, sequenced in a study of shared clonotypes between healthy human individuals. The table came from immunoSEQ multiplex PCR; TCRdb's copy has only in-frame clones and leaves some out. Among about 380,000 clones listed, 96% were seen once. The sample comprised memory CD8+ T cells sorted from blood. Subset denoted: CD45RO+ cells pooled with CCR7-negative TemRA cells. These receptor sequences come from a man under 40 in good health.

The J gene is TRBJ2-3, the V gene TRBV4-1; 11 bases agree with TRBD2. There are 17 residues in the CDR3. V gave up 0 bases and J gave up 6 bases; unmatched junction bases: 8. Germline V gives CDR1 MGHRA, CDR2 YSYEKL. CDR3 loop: CASSQEGRPSGRDTQYF. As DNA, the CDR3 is TGCGCCAGCAGCCAAGAGGGGAGGCCTAGCGGGAGGGATACGCAGTATTTT.

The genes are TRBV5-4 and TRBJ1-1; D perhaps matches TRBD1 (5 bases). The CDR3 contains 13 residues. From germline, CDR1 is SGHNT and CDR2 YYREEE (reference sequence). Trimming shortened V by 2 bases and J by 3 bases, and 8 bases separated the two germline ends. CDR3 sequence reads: CASSFFRDTEAFF. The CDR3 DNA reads TGTGCCAGCAGCTTTTTCAGGGACACTGAAGCTTTCTTT.

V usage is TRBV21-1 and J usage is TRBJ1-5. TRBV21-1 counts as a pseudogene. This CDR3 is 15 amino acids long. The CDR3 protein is CASSPLPGFNQPQHF. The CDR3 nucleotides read TGTGCCAGCAGCCCTCTCCCGGGCTTCAATCAGCCCCAGCATTTT.

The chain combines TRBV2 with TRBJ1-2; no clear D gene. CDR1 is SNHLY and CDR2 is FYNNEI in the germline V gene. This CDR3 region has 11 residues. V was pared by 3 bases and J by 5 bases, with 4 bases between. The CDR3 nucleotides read TGTGCCAGCAGTGAGAAGTATGGCTACACCTTC. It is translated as CASSEKYGYTF. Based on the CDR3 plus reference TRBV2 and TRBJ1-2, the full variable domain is EPEVTQTPSHQVTQMGQEVILRCVPISNHLYFYWYRQILGQKVEFLVSFYNNEISEKSEIFDDQFSVERPDGSNFTLKIRSTKLEDSAMYFCASSEKYGYTFGSGTRLTVV.

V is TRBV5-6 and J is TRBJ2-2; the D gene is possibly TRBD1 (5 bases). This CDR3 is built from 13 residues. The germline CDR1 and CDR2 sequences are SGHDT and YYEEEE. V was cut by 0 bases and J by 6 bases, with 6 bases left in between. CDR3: CASSLGGAGELFF. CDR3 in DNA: TGTGCCAGCAGCTTGGGGGGCGCCGGGGAGCTGTTTTTT.

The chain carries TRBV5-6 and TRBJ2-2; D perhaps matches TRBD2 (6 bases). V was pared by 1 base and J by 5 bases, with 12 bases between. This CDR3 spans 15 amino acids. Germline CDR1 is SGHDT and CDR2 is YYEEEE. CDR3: CASSLNGRWTGELFF. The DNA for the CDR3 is TGTGCCAGCAGCTTGAACGGGAGATGGACCGGGGAGCTGTTTTTT.

For the CDR3, the DNA is TGTGCCAGCTCACTGCGCACCGGGACAGGGACCTACGAGCAGTACTTC. It specifies CASSLRTGTGTYEQYF. The chain uses TRBV18 and TRBJ2-7; TRBD1 matches 9 bases. Germline lookup yields CDR1 KGHSH and CDR2 LQKENI. The V and J ends lost 4 bases and 2 bases, in that order; junction bases with no gene match: 9. CDR3 length: 16 amino acids.

CDR3 in DNA: TGTGCCAGCAGGTCCCGGGAGGCCTTCAATGAGCAGTTCTTC. Translated, it gives CASRSREAFNEQFF. V gene TRBV6-5 combines with J gene TRBJ2-1; 7 nucleotides match TRBD2. Germline V gene data show CDR1 as MNHEY and CDR2 as SVGAGI. V trimming: 6 bases; J trimming: 6 bases; junction bases outside the gene matches: 8. There are 14 residues in the CDR3.

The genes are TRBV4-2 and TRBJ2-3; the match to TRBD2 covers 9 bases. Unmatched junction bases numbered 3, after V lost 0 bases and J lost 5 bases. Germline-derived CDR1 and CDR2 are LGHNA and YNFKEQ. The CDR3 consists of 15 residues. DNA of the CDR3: TGTGCCAGCAGCCAAGATTTTAGCGGGAGAGATACGCAGTATTTT. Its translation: CASSQDFSGRDTQYF.

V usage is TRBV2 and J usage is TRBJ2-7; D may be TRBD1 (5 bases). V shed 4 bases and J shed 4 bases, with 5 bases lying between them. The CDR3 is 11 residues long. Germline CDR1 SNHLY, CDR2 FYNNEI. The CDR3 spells CASSAGYEQYF. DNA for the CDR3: TGTGCCAGCAGTGCAGGGTACGAGCAGTACTTC.

The DNA of the CDR3 is TGTGCCAGCAGTTTAATGGAGGGAGAGACCCAGTACTTC. Protein sequence: CASSLMEGETQYF. This chain uses TRBV27 with TRBJ2-5; D is perhaps TRBD2 (6 bases). Trimming took off 2 bases at V and 4 bases at J, with 8 bases between the two ends. The CDR3 is 13 amino acids. The germline gives CDR1 MNHEY, CDR2 SMNVEV (reference sequence).

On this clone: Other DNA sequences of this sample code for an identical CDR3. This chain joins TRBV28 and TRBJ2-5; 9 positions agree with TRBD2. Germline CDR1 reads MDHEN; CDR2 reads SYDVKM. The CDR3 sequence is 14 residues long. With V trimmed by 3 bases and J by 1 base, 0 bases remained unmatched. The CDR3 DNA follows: TGTGCCAGCAGTTTGGGACTAGCCCAAGAGACCCAGTACTTC. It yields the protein CASSLGLAQETQYF.

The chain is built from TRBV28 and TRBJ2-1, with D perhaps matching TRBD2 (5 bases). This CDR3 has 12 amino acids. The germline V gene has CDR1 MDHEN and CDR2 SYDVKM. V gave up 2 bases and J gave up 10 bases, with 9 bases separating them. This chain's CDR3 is CASSLGLKEQFF. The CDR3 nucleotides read TGTGCCAGCAGTTTAGGACTCAAGGAGCAGTTCTTC.

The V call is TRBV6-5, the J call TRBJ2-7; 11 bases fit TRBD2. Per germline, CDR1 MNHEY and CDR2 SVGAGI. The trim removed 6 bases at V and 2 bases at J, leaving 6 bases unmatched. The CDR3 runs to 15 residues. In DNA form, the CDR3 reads TGTGCCAGCAGGACTTATAGCGGGAGGGCCTACGAGCAGTACTTC. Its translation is CASRTYSGRAYEQYF.

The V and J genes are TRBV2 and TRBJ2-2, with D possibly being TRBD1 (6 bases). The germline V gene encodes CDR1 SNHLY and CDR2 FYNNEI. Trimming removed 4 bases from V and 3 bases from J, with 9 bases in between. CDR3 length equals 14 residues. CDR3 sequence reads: CASSATGYTGELFF. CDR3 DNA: TGTGCCAGCAGTGCAACAGGGTACACCGGGGAGCTGTTTTTT.